The clone carrying this TCR beta chain was observed a handful of times. Its antigen is currently unknown. CDR3 size: 15 residues. Trimming stripped 0 bases from V and 8 bases from J, with 15 bases between. CDR1 is SGHRS and CDR2 is YFSETQ in the germline V gene. Making the TCR beta libraries involved quantitative 5'-RACE with molecular barcodes. TCRdb analysed the 5' RACE reads with MiXCR anew, one entry per CDR3 protein. The data contain around 390,000 distinct CDR3 sequences, around 20% of them singletons. These data are taken from a study of CD8 T cells in ankylosing spondylitis. General study points: Earlier studies detected some motif variants in reactive arthritis synovial fluid and blood. Matched ankylosing spondylitis synovial fluid reportedly showed significant enrichment of disease-linked clones. Those disease-linked clones were CD8+; they were also relatively rare in peripheral blood. Blood of patients with ankylosing spondylitis appeared to be characterized by a TCR beta motif of eight or nine highly homologous variants.

V usage is TRBV5-1 and J usage is TRBJ2-1; maybe TRBD2 (6 bases). This sequence originates from a male donor with ankylosing spondylitis. Sequencing used blood, either unsorted or a sorted T cell fraction (not recorded which). The CDR3 protein is CASSLVVGSSYEQFF. CDR3 in DNA: TGCGCCAGCAGCTTGGTAGTCGGGAGCTCCTATGAGCAGTTCTTC.